The 7 T cell receptor beta chains below all came from one sample that was sequenced in a study of T cells and Merkel cell carcinoma outcomes (dated by TCRdb to the early 2020s). Libraries came from the immunoSEQ multiplex PCR assay. TCRdb carries this immuneACCESS record with in-frame sequences only. Its versions omit some clonotypes, under half of them owing to an unresolved V gene in the studies checked, with the rest unexplained. The sample table holds some 4,200 clones, of which approximately 92% were seen once. Together, the top ten hold over 1.5% of the sample. The sample was tumor tissue from Merkel cell carcinoma. These receptors all stem from a human donor with Merkel cell carcinoma.

The chain employs TRBV7-9 and TRBJ2-7; 8 positions agree with TRBD1. The CDR3 has 13 amino acids. Germline assignment: CDR1 SEHNR and CDR2 FQNEAQ (reference sequence). The trim removed 3 bases at V and 8 bases at J, leaving 6 bases unmatched. CDR3 protein: CASSFGQGRKQYF. The CDR3 DNA is TGTGCCAGCAGCTTTGGACAGGGTAGGAAGCAGTACTTC.

The chain recombines TRBV5-1 with TRBJ1-2; 7 bases are shared with TRBD1. J gave up 5 bases and V 4 bases, and 11 bases lay outside the gene matches. CDR1 and CDR2 from the germline V gene are SGHRS and YFSETQ. This CDR3 has 15 residues. The CDR3 sequence: CASSLTGNSEYGYTF. CDR3 DNA sequence: TGCGCCAGCAGCCTGACAGGGAACTCTGAATATGGCTACACCTTC.

V usage is TRBV9 and J usage is TRBJ2-6; D unresolved. This CDR3 has 18 amino acids. Deletions cut 3 bases from V and 0 bases from J, with 16 bases between. Germline V gene lookup returns CDR1 SGDLS and CDR2 YYNGEE. The CDR3 DNA reads as TGTGCCAGCAGCGCCCCGGGTGGTGAAAGCTCTGGGGCCAACGTCCTGACTTTC. Amino acids: CASSAPGGESSGANVLTF.

V is TRBV7-9 and J is TRBJ1-5; tentative D call: TRBD1 (5 bases). Germline V lookup: CDR1 SEHNR, CDR2 FQNEAQ (reference sequence). V was trimmed by 7 bases and J by 4 bases, leaving 17 bases between them. This CDR3 is built from 15 residues. The CDR3 sequence is CASTQGRGRNQPQHF. Here the CDR3 DNA reads TGTGCCAGCACCCAAGGGAGGGGTAGGAATCAGCCCCAGCATTTT. Looking up the rest from reference TRBV7-9 and TRBJ1-5 gives the full variable domain: DTGVSQNPRHKITKRGQNVTFRCDPISEHNRLYWYRQTLGQGPEFLTYFQNEAQLEKSRLLSDRFSAERPKGSFSTLEIQRTEQGDSAMYLCASTQGRGRNQPQHFGDGTRLSIL.

V and J are TRBV5-1 and TRBJ2-7, with D maybe TRBD1 (5 bases). The CDR3 covers 13 residues. The V and J ends lost 6 bases and 3 bases respectively, with 13 bases between them. CDR1 and CDR2 (germline): SGHRS, YFSETQ. In DNA, the CDR3 is TGCGCCAGCAAGCAGGGTGATGGCTACGAGCAGTACTTC. The encoded protein is CASKQGDGYEQYF.

The genes are TRBV6-5 and TRBJ2-2, with D maybe TRBD1 (6 bases). CDR3 length: 15 amino acids. V lost 6 bases and J 6 bases, leaving 17 bases between the germline ends. Per the germline V gene, CDR1 is MNHEY and CDR2 is SVGAGI. CDR3 region: CASRRKTGSPGELFF. The DNA for the CDR3 is TGTGCCAGCAGGAGAAAAACAGGGTCTCCCGGGGAGCTGTTTTTT.

The chain is built from TRBV7-2 and TRBJ1-5; no clear D gene. CDR3 size: 12 residues. With 5 bases removed from V and 0 bases from J, the gap between germline ends came to 2 bases. Germline loops: CDR1 SGHTA, CDR2 FQGNSA. The CDR3 here is CASSVSNQPQHF. The CDR3, as DNA: TGTGCCAGCAGCGTTAGCAATCAGCCCCAGCATTTT.